This TCR beta chain was retrieved from a study of cytomegalovirus exposure and HLA in healthy donors. Study-wide results and caveats: A later look showed TCR association rates differing by HLA locus, highest for DRB1 and lowest for HLA-C.

Turning to this clone: What it binds is not known.

CDR1 is MNHEY, CDR2 SVGAGI, per germline. CDR3 size: 14 residues. The germline V and J ends were trimmed by 5 bases and 1 base, with 9 bases remaining between them. Researchers ran the PCR with 60 Vbeta and 13 Jbeta primers. Clones were sequenced by immunoSEQ multiplex PCR, and TCRdb holds only the in-frame ones, with some missing. The table counts some 42,000 clones; 1% to 1.5% lies in the top ten. The specimen was PBMCs. The TCR was taken from a man younger than 40 in good health and CMV-seronegative. The chain combines TRBV6-5 with TRBJ1-3; D possibly corresponds to TRBD1 (5 bases). The CDR3 DNA follows: TGTGCCAGCAGTATATCAGGGTCTGGAAACACCATATATTTT. It is translated as CASSISGSGNTIYF.